Reported below is one T cell receptor (beta chain). As yet, its antigen is unknown. Separate from the approximately 670-subject first cohort, the approximately 120-subject validation cohort was the one that the donors belonged to. The record originates from a study of cytomegalovirus exposure and HLA in healthy donors. Whole-study results and caveats: A list of around 160 TCR beta chains associated with cytomegalovirus was given. In vitro data verified a few CMV-associated chains as specific for CMV antigens. Most TCRs appeared rarely, but some public TCRs recurred in many donors.

The germline CDR1 and CDR2 sequences are LNHDA and SQIVND (reference sequence). Trimming cost V 8 bases and J 7 bases, with 8 bases left between them. CDR3 length: 10 amino acids. This table comes from immunoSEQ multiplex PCR, and its TCRdb copy is limited to in-frame clones, with some not included. The repertoire holds 150,000 to 200,000 clones, with about 83% as singletons. The chain combines TRBV19 with TRBJ1-1, with D possibly being TRBD1 (6 bases). This TCR was sampled from a woman aged 18 to 35 in good health and CMV-seronegative. The specimen sequenced was PBMCs. The CDR3: CASGQFEAFF. The DNA for the CDR3 is TGTGCCAGTGGACAGTTTGAAGCTTTCTTT.